The clone carrying this T cell receptor (beta chain) was detected a few times. This sample was included in a study of T cell responses to AZD1222 COVID-19 vaccine. The CDR3 consists of 15 residues. V was clipped by 5 bases and J by 0 bases; unmatched bases: 6. From germline, CDR1 is ENHRY and CDR2 SYGVKD. Clones were read by immunoSEQ multiplex PCR, and TCRdb kept only the in-frame ones, dropping some. The sample shows 50,000 to 65,000 clones, 80% to 90% of them seen only once. This receptor was obtained from an adult in good health. The chain links TRBV10-3 to TRBJ1-1; 7 bases fit TRBD1. The sequenced sample was peripheral blood, obtained on day 0 of AZD1222 vaccination. CDR3 residues: CAISRQGSLNTEAFF. CDR3 DNA: TGTGCCATCAGTCGACAGGGCTCTCTGAACACTGAAGCTTTCTTT.